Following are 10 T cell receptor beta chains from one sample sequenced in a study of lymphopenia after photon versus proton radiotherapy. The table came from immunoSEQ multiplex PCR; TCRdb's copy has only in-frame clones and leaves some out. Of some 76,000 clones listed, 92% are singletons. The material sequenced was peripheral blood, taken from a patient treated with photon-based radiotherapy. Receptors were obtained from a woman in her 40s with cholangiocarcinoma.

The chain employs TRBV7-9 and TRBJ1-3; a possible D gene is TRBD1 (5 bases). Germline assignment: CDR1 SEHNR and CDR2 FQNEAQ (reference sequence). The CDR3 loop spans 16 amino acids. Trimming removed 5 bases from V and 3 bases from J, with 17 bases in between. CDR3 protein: CASSPPVRGNGNTIYF. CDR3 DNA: TGTGCCAGCAGCCCCCCCGTGAGGGGCAATGGAAACACCATATATTTT.

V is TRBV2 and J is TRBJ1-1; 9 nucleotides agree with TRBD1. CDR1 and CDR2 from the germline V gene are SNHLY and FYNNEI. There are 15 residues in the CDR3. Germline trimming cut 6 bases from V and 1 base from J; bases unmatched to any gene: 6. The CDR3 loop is CASRADRGTNTEAFF. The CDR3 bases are TGTGCCAGCAGAGCAGACAGGGGGACGAACACTGAAGCTTTCTTT.

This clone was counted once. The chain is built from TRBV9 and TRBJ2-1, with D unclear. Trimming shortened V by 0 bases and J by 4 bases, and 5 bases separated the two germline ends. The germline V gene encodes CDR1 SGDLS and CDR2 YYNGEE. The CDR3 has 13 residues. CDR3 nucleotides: TGTGCCAGCAGCGTAGAGTTATACAATGAGCAGTTCTTC. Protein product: CASSVELYNEQFF.

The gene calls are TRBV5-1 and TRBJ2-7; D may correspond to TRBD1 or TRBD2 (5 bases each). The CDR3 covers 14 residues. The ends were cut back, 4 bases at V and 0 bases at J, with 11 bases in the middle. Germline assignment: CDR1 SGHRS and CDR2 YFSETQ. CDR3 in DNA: TGCGCCAGCAGCGGGGACGGAAGCTCCTACGAGCAGTACTTC. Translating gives CASSGDGSSYEQYF.

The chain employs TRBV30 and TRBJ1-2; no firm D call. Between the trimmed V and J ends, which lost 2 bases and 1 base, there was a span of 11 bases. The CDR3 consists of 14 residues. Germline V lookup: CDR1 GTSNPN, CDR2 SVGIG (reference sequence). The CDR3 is CAWSLETVNYGYTF. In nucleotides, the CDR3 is TGTGCCTGGAGTCTGGAGACGGTTAACTATGGCTACACCTTC.

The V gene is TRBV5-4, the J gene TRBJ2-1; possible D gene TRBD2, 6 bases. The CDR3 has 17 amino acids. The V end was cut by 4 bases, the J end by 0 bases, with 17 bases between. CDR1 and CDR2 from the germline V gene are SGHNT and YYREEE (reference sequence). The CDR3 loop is CASSPGTESSSYNEQFF. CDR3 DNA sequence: TGTGCCAGCAGCCCAGGGACTGAATCAAGCTCCTACAATGAGCAGTTCTTC.

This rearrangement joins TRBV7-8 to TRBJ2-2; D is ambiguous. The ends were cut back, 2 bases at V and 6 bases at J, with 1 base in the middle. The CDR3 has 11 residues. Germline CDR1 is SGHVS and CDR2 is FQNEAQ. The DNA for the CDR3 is TGTGCCAGCAGCTTACCCGGGGAGCTGTTTTTT. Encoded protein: CASSLPGELFF.

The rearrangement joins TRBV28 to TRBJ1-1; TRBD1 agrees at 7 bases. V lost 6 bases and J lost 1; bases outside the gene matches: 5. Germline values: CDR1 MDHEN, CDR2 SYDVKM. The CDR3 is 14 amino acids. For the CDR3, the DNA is TGTGCCAGCAGCCTCCGACAGGGGAACACTGAAGCTTTCTTT. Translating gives CASSLRQGNTEAFF.

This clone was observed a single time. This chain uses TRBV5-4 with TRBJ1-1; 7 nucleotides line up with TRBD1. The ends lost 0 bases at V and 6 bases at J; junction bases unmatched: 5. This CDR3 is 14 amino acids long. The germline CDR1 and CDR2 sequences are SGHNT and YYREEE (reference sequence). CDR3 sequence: CASSLEDRDSEAFF. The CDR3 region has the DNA TGTGCCAGCAGCTTGGAAGACAGGGACTCTGAAGCTTTCTTT.

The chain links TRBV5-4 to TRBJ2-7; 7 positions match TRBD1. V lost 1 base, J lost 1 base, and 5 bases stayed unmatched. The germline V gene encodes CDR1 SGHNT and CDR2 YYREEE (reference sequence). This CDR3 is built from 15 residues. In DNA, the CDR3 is TGTGCCAGCAGCTTGAGAGGGGGCCTTTCCTACGAGCAGTACTTC. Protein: CASSLRGGLSYEQYF.